This TCR beta chain was retrieved from a study of shared clonotypes between healthy human individuals. Several immunoSEQ plates held equal portions of the genomic DNA taken from each subset. Only in-frame clones appear in the TCRdb table, and some are missing; sequencing was by immunoSEQ multiplex PCR. The profile shows approximately 620,000 clones, less than 98% of them singletons. Germline V gives CDR1 SNHLY, CDR2 FYNNEI. With V trimmed by 6 bases and J by 2 bases, 5 bases remained unmatched. This CDR3 spans 15 amino acids. The chain joins TRBV2 to TRBJ2-2; 8 bases are a match to TRBD2. The origin of this receptor is a woman in her 30s in good health. The sequenced sample was naive CD4+ T cells sorted from blood. Subset specified: CD45RA+ positively selected. CDR3 protein: CASREVAGNTGELFF. The DNA of the CDR3 is TGTGCCAGCAGGGAGGTAGCGGGAAACACCGGGGAGCTGTTTTTT.